These 29 T cell receptor beta chains share one sample of origin, sequenced in a study of shared clonotypes between healthy human individuals. TCRdb's table, derived via immunoSEQ multiplex PCR, lists solely in-frame clones and lacks some. The top ten hold about 0.36% of the sample, which has 2 million to 2.5 million clones, roughly 92% seen once. Source material: naive CD4+ T cells from PBMCs. Stated subset: CD45RA+ positively selected. These receptors were obtained from a man younger than 35 in good health. Some clones in this sample may be carry-over from other donors' samples.

V usage is TRBV6-4 and J usage is TRBJ2-4, with a possible D match to TRBD1 (5 bases). V was cut by 2 bases and J by 0 bases, with 11 bases left in between. Germline CDR1 MRHNA, CDR2 SNTAGT. The CDR3 length is 16 residues. Here the CDR3 reads CASSDPDKIAKNIQYF. The DNA for the CDR3 is TGTGCCAGCAGTGACCCGGACAAAATAGCCAAAAACATTCAGTACTTC.

This clone was detected only a few times. This chain connects TRBV5-1 to TRBJ2-3, with D maybe TRBD1 (5 bases). Germline V CDR1 and CDR2: SGHRS, YFSETQ. Trimming cost V 2 bases and J 1 base, with 11 bases left between them. The CDR3 totals 15 residues. The CDR3 is CASSFWGLGTDTQYF. In DNA, the CDR3 is TGCGCCAGCAGCTTCTGGGGCTTAGGCACAGATACGCAGTATTTT. Full variable domain (missing parts from reference TRBV5-1 and TRBJ2-3): KAGVTQTPRYLIKTRGQQVTLSCSPISGHRSVSWYQQTPGQGLQFLFEYFSETQRNKGNFPGRFSGRQFSNSRSEMNVSTLELGDSALYLCASSFWGLGTDTQYFGPGTRLTVL.

Regarding this clone: Other DNA sequences in the sample encode the same CDR3. The rearrangement uses TRBV7-3 and TRBJ2-5; D possibly matches TRBD1 or TRBD2 (5 bases each). Per germline, CDR1 SGHTA and CDR2 FQGTGA. The CDR3 has 13 amino acids. The V and J ends lost 5 bases and 2 bases respectively, with 9 bases between them. The CDR3 here is CASSRGTQETQYF. In DNA form, the CDR3 reads TGTGCCAGCAGCCGGGGCACACAAGAGACCCAGTACTTC. The full variable domain, completed using reference TRBV7-3 and TRBJ2-5, is GAGVSQTPSNKVTEKGKYVELRCDPISGHTALYWYRQSLGQGPEFLIYFQGTGAADDSGLPNDRFFAVRPEGSVSTLKIQRTERGDSAVYLCASSRGTQETQYFGPGTRLLVL.

This chain joins TRBV5-5 and TRBJ2-7; D might be TRBD1 (5 bases). The CDR3 runs to 14 residues. In germline, CDR1 is SGHKS, CDR2 YYEKEE (reference sequence). With 2 bases removed from V and 0 bases from J, the gap between germline ends came to 9 bases. This CDR3 reads CASSFRTSSYEQYF. The CDR3 DNA reads TGTGCCAGCAGCTTCAGGACAAGCTCCTACGAGCAGTACTTC.

The chain couples TRBV14 to TRBJ1-5; D remains ambiguous. The CDR3 extends over 13 amino acids. The germline CDR1 and CDR2 sequences are SGHDN and FVKESK. With 0 bases removed from V and 7 bases from J, the gap between germline ends came to 7 bases. The CDR3 nucleotides read TGTGCCAGCAGCCAAGAATTGGGACAGCCCCAGCATTTT. Encoded protein: CASSQELGQPQHF.

The rearrangement joins TRBV7-9 to TRBJ2-1; a weak D match, TRBD1 (5 bases). Germline V gives CDR1 SEHNR, CDR2 FQNEAQ (reference sequence). With 0 bases removed from V and 6 bases from J, the gap between germline ends came to 9 bases. The CDR3 extends over 14 amino acids. The CDR3 sequence is CASSLARVPNEQFF. DNA for the CDR3: TGTGCCAGCAGCTTAGCCAGGGTTCCCAATGAGCAGTTCTTC.

This chain joins TRBV29-1 and TRBJ1-1, with 8 bases that match TRBD1. Losses at the gene ends were 5 bases for V and 6 bases for J; bases not matched to a gene: 14. Germline loops: CDR1 SQVTM, CDR2 ANQGSEA. The CDR3 loop spans 15 amino acids. This CDR3 reads CSVPGQEGFDAEAFF. CDR3 coding DNA: TGCAGCGTTCCGGGACAGGAAGGTTTCGACGCTGAAGCTTTCTTT.

This chain uses TRBV15 with TRBJ1-1; possible D gene TRBD1, 5 bases. The CDR3 is 14 residues long. Trimming took off 5 bases at V and 3 bases at J, with 13 bases between the two ends. Per the germline V gene, CDR1 is LNHNV and CDR2 is YYDKDF (reference sequence). Written as DNA, the CDR3 is TGTGCCACCAGCGGGGGGACGGGGGACACTGAAGCTTTCTTT. This sequence encodes CATSGGTGDTEAFF.

The V gene is TRBV5-1, the J gene TRBJ2-3; no firm D call. From germline, CDR1 is SGHRS and CDR2 YFSETQ. The CDR3 is made up of 11 amino acids. Deletions cut 7 bases from V and 2 bases from J, with 5 bases between. In DNA form, the CDR3 reads TGCGCCAGCCTATCCACAGATACGCAGTATTTT. This translates into CASLSTDTQYF.

In the case of this clone: The same CDR3 can be traced to other DNA sequences in this sample. The J gene is TRBJ2-3, the V gene TRBV7-9; 8 bases map to TRBD2. Germline V CDR1 and CDR2: SEHNR, FQNEAQ (reference sequence). The CDR3 runs to 14 residues. V shed 11 bases, J shed 0 bases, and the junction held 7 bases outside the gene matches. CDR3 in amino acids: CASSGGTSTDTQYF. The CDR3 DNA reads as TGTGCCTCCTCGGGGGGGACTAGCACAGATACGCAGTATTTT.

The chain couples TRBV2 to TRBJ1-2; the D is unclear. CDR3 length equals 13 residues. Trimming shortened V by 3 bases and J by 6 bases, and 11 bases separated the two germline ends. Germline assignment: CDR1 SNHLY and CDR2 FYNNEI. CDR3 protein: CASSESGIHGYTF. The DNA for the CDR3 is TGTGCCAGCAGTGAGTCTGGAATTCATGGCTACACCTTC.

The chain links TRBV7-9 to TRBJ2-3, with 10 bases matching TRBD1. Germline CDR1 and CDR2: SEHNR and FQNEAQ (reference sequence). V shed 4 bases, J shed 5 bases, and the junction held 6 bases outside the gene matches. This CDR3 contains 15 residues. The CDR3 coding sequence is TGTGCCAGCAGCTCCAGACAGGGGGCTGTAGATACGCAGTATTTT. Its translation is CASSSRQGAVDTQYF.

The chain links TRBV27 to TRBJ1-4; possible D gene TRBD1, 5 bases. Germline V gene data show CDR1 as MNHEY and CDR2 as SMNVEV (reference sequence). The CDR3 runs 15 residues. Trimming took off 6 bases at V and 7 bases at J, with 18 bases between the two ends. This chain's CDR3 is CASSRGVGMIEKLFF. CDR3 bases: TGTGCCAGCAGCCGGGGGGTTGGTATGATTGAAAAACTGTTTTTT.

V and J are TRBV28 and TRBJ2-2; D is ambiguous. The CDR3 runs to 15 residues. Germline V gene lookup returns CDR1 MDHEN and CDR2 SYDVKM. V lost 1 base and J lost 3, with 9 bases in between. This CDR3 reads CASSLSQSYTGELFF. CDR3 DNA: TGTGCCAGCAGTTTATCTCAGTCCTACACCGGGGAGCTGTTTTTT.

The V call is TRBV28, the J call TRBJ1-4; D not certain. Between the trimmed V and J ends, which lost 6 bases and 5 bases, there was a span of 13 bases. Germline lookup yields CDR1 MDHEN and CDR2 SYDVKM. The CDR3 sequence is 14 residues long. CDR3 residues: CASSPGHFNEKLFF. CDR3 in DNA: TGTGCCAGCAGCCCCGGGCACTTCAATGAAAAACTGTTTTTT.

This chain joins TRBV5-4 and TRBJ2-1; 16 nucleotides agree with TRBD2. The V and J ends lost 3 bases and 12 bases, in that order; junction bases with no gene match: 12. The germline gives CDR1 SGHNT, CDR2 YYREEE (reference sequence). This CDR3 spans 17 amino acids. CDR3: CASSYDTGTSGRAGQFF. The CDR3 region has the DNA TGTGCCAGCAGCTACGATACCGGGACTAGCGGGAGGGCGGGGCAGTTCTTC.

This clone was observed a single time. The chain links TRBV7-2 to TRBJ2-3; D remains unclear. This CDR3 is built from 11 residues. V was shortened by 5 bases and J by 5 bases, with 5 bases between the two germline ends. In germline, CDR1 is SGHTA, CDR2 FQGNSA. The CDR3 loop is CASSGKDTQYF. The DNA for the CDR3 is TGTGCCAGCAGCGGAAAAGATACGCAGTATTTT.

V gene TRBV6-1 combines with J gene TRBJ2-1; a weak D match, TRBD2 (6 bases). The germline V gene has CDR1 MNHNS and CDR2 SASEGT. V lost 7 bases to trimming and J lost 4 bases, with 17 bases between them. CDR3 length: 15 amino acids. The CDR3 spells CASTMLEGSYNEQFF. CDR3 sequence (DNA): TGTGCCAGCACCATGTTGGAGGGAAGTTACAATGAGCAGTTCTTC.

This chain uses TRBV28 with TRBJ2-3, with no clear D. Trimming stripped 3 bases from V and 5 bases from J, with 18 bases between. The CDR3 length is 16 residues. The germline V gene encodes CDR1 MDHEN and CDR2 SYDVKM. CDR3 sequence (DNA): TGTGCCAGCAGTTTGATGTGGAACCACACGCGAGATACGCAGTATTTT. Encoded protein: CASSLMWNHTRDTQYF.

This chain uses TRBV4-2 with TRBJ2-5; D not certain. The DNA end favors TRBJ2-7, so the J call may be wrong. The CDR3 consists of 13 residues. Per the germline V gene, CDR1 is LGHNA and CDR2 is YNFKEQ. CDR3 residues: CASSPPQAYEQYF. The CDR3 DNA follows: TGTGCCAGCAGCCCCCCTCAGGCCTACGAGCAGTACTTC.

This clone was counted a single time. This chain connects TRBV5-1 to TRBJ2-7, with 15 positions matching TRBD2. The CDR3 contains 16 residues. Germline-derived CDR1 and CDR2 are SGHRS and YFSETQ. V was pared by 0 bases and J by 4 bases, with 2 bases of the junction left unmatched. CDR3 loop: CASSLGGTSGRYEQYF. In DNA, the CDR3 is TGCGCCAGCAGCTTGGGGGGGACTAGCGGGAGGTACGAGCAGTACTTC. Based on the CDR3 plus reference TRBV5-1 and TRBJ2-7, the full variable domain is KAGVTQTPRYLIKTRGQQVTLSCSPISGHRSVSWYQQTPGQGLQFLFEYFSETQRNKGNFPGRFSGRQFSNSRSEMNVSTLELGDSALYLCASSLGGTSGRYEQYFGPGTRLTVT.

CDR3 DNA: TGTGCCAGCAGTTTGGGTTTGGGGGAGGGACTAGCGGGAGAGAACTACGAGCAGTACTTC. Amino acids: CASSLGLGEGLAGENYEQYF. This sequence joins TRBV28 and TRBJ2-7; 14 nucleotides align to TRBD2. The CDR3 is 20 amino acids. V was clipped by 3 bases and J by 3 bases; unmatched bases: 16. CDR1 and CDR2 from the germline V gene are MDHEN and SYDVKM.

The chain is built from TRBV15 and TRBJ2-7; tentative D call: TRBD1 (5 bases). The CDR3 contains 15 residues. The ends were cut back, 4 bases at V and 4 bases at J, with 17 bases in the middle. CDR1 LNHNV and CDR2 YYDKDF come from the germline V gene (reference sequence). The CDR3 nucleotides read TGTGCCACCAGCATTTGGGGCGACGGACCTTACGAGCAGTACTTC. It encodes CATSIWGDGPYEQYF.

The chain carries TRBV5-4 and TRBJ2-7; 9 nucleotides match TRBD1. Germline CDR1 and CDR2: SGHNT and YYREEE (reference sequence). The CDR3 length is 15 residues. J gave up 2 bases and V 4 bases, and 7 bases lay outside the gene matches. CDR3 region: CASSRGQGITYEQYF. CDR3 DNA sequence: TGTGCCAGCAGCCGGGGACAGGGTATAACCTACGAGCAGTACTTC.

With regard to this clone: This sample also contains other DNA sequences that code for the same CDR3. The CDR3 spells CASSLNYEQYF. For the CDR3, the DNA is TGTGCCAGCAGTTTAAACTACGAGCAGTACTTC. The chain combines TRBV28 with TRBJ2-7, with D hard to call. The CDR3 is 11 residues long. Germline-derived CDR1 and CDR2 are MDHEN and SYDVKM. V lost 2 bases, J lost 3 bases, and 2 bases lay in between.

CDR3: CASSLGGGGETQYF. The CDR3 DNA is TGTGCCAGCAGTTTGGGCGGGGGTGGAGAGACCCAGTACTTC. This sequence joins TRBV6-5 and TRBJ2-5, with 7 nucleotides matching TRBD2. From germline, CDR1 is MNHEY and CDR2 SVGAGI. The CDR3 loop spans 14 amino acids. J lost 4 bases, V lost 4 bases, and 6 bases had no gene match.

The V and J genes are TRBV4-1 and TRBJ1-4, with TRBD1 as a possible D gene (6 bases). The germline V and J ends were trimmed by 1 base and 3 bases, with 9 bases remaining between them. This CDR3 has 15 residues. Germline loops: CDR1 MGHRA, CDR2 YSYEKL. DNA for the CDR3: TGCGCCAGCAGCCAAGTTCGGGGGCCTAATGAAAAACTGTTTTTT. It translates to CASSQVRGPNEKLFF.

In its sample, this clone was seen once. The V and J genes are TRBV4-1 and TRBJ2-4; the match to TRBD1 covers 7 bases. This CDR3 is 15 amino acids long. The germline V gene has CDR1 MGHRA and CDR2 YSYEKL. After removal of 6 bases from V and 5 bases from J, the junction contained 10 bases not matched to a gene. The chain's CDR3 is CASSPADRDENIQYF. DNA for the CDR3: TGCGCCAGCAGTCCTGCCGACAGGGACGAAAACATTCAGTACTTC.

The chain is built from TRBV6-4 and TRBJ2-4, with TRBD2 identical over 8 bases. The CDR3 is 17 residues long. The germline V gene encodes CDR1 MRHNA and CDR2 SNTAGT. After removal of 2 bases from V and 0 bases from J, the junction contained 6 bases not matched to a gene. CDR3 residues: CASSDRGGTVAKNIQYF. Written as DNA, the CDR3 is TGTGCCAGCAGTGACCGGGGGGGAACGGTAGCCAAAAACATTCAGTACTTC.